The sequence of this T cell receptor (beta chain) was determined in a study of T cell responses to AZD1222 COVID-19 vaccine (dated by TCRdb to 2020 to 2023). For the study in its entirety: AZD1222 recipients whose second dose came at about 4 weeks and those whose second dose came at about 12 weeks were combined into one group, since spike-specific TCR depth and breadth did not differ between the two schedules. A total of 230 to 250 trial participants underwent TCR sequencing, of whom 200 to 220 had received two doses of AZD1222 and 26 had received two doses of the MenACWY control vaccine. Enrollment into the trials was organized by age into subgroups of 18-55, 56-69 and 70-plus years, and those subgroups contained roughly 150, 30 and 60 TCR-sequenced participants, respectively.

Details on this clone: It has no known antigen specificity. No base-level quality is on record; no much larger clone is a single base apart.

The CDR3 regions of human TCRbeta chains were subjected to immunosequencing. For the original study's pipeline: TCRs in the repertoires were matched against a reference library of SARS-CoV-2-specific TCRs that had been generated with the MIRA antigen-specificity platform. Breadth meant the fraction of unique TCRs that were SARS-CoV-2-associated, whereas depth meant the fraction of total T cells that were SARS-CoV-2-associated. Using the MIRA data, every spike-specific TCR was mapped to the spike region that the TCR reacted to and assigned to either a CD4 or a CD8 class. Log10-transformed breadth and depth values were compared by one-way ANOVA with Sidak's multiple comparisons tests. In its TCRdb copy, this immuneACCESS table keeps in-frame sequences only and misses some clones. Where compared with another copy, unresolved V genes explain less than half of these, and the others have no known cause. That table is the source of V, J and clone size, and D and trimming were worked out from the DNA. This sample gives roughly 84,000 clones in total; about 85% of them show up just once. About 1.6% of the sample comes from the top ten.

The cysteine opens and the phenylalanine closes a CDR3 of 13 amino acids. Only the CDR3 region is kept as DNA, spanning 39 bases read in frame from base 1. The germline ends are 11 bases apart after V is trimmed by 4 bases and J by 4 bases. CDR1 is given as LNHDA and CDR2 as SQIVND, both from the germline V gene (reference sequence). Points the paper makes about the study in general: Most participants were white British and females outnumbered males, and the authors suggested that clonal diversity may have been underestimated. Nearly half of unique spike-specific TCRs reportedly recognized epitopes outside regions mutated in the B.1.351 and B.1.1.7 variants. Spike-specific TCR breadth and depth rose significantly after two AZD1222 doses compared with day 0 and with MenACWY recipients. No day 14 peak-response samples were available, so repertoires were characterized only after the peak T cell response. The 56-69-year group was small, and its depth increase did not reach significance, likely because of low power. Conclusions about previously exposed vaccinees are limited, since just five or six AZD1222 recipients were seropositive for SARS-CoV-2 at baseline. The vaccine-associated CD4 TCRs covered the entire spike protein, and the dominant responses fell in regions 160-218 and 743-854.

The time point label for this specimen denotes: baseline before first vaccination. Samples from vaccinated people were obtained from the UK trials COV001 and COV002, which included a single-blind randomized controlled phase 2/3 trial of AZD1222 (ChAdOx1 nCoV-19) in healthy adults. For TCRbeta chain sequencing, PBMC samples from trial participants were taken at day 0 and at day 28 after the second dose. The chain joins TRBV19 to TRBJ2-7; the D segment cannot be called with confidence. Sequences were derived from peripheral blood, sampled on day 0 of AZD1222 vaccination. The origin of this receptor is an adult in good health. The nucleotide sequence reads as follows: TGTGCCAGTAGTACCATTGACAATTACGAGCAGTACTTC. It specifies CASSTIDNYEQYF.